The entry below describes one T cell receptor (beta chain). This clonotype was recorded at least ten times. Its antigen remains unidentified. No per-base quality is available; no much larger clone lies one base away. The library was obtained by 5' RACE. Sequenced using an Illumina HiSeq 2500. The second PCR ran for about 7 to 11 cycles and used a J-beta primer mix along with a sample-barcoded 5' primer. Each TCR beta cDNA molecule received a unique molecular identifier from a template-switch 5' adaptor carrying 12 random nucleotides. At least 2.5 million CDR3-containing paired-end reads were obtained from each sample. All of the RNA was converted into first-strand cDNA using the Mint cDNA synthesis kit, with a TRBC-specific oligonucleotide serving as the primer. After uracil-DNA glycosylase treatment, a first 18-cycle PCR used universal primers M1SS and BC2_uni_R on all cDNA. The original pipeline was this. Each sample was normalized by randomly selecting 1 million high-quality reads, each carrying a distinct molecular identifier. Instead of being binned into consensus sequences, reads that shared molecular identifiers were thrown out. MiTCR, with a Q25 quality threshold and the strictest error-elimination algorithm, was used for CDR3 identification, clonotype clustering and error correction. Lower-bound total TCR beta diversity was estimated with a nonparametric unseen species model using Euler transformation. TCRdb reprocessing: public reads trimmed at Q25 with fastp, clones called with MiXCR, in-frame beta chains kept. One record per CDR3 amino acid sequence lists the most common genes and DNA. TCRdb's processing, not the authors', yielded these V and J calls. The sample table records some 730,000 distinct CDR3 sequences; around a fifth of these occur just once. Roughly 22% of the sample comes from the top ten.

The CDR3 holds 15 amino acids from the cysteine to the phenylalanine. CDR3 DNA is the only sequence kept; it has 45 bases, read in frame from the first base. At the junction V is shortened by 1 base and J by 0 bases, with 7 bases in between. Based on the germline V gene (reference sequence), the CDR1 and CDR2 sequences are SSHAT and FNYEAQ. These data come from a study of blood T cells in healthy people across ages (dated by TCRdb to about 2015). With respect to the entire study: In model experiments, roughly one uniquely barcoded TCR beta cDNA molecule per two T cells was captured by template switching. Age-related changes in TCR beta repertoire diversity were measured in the study by deep sequencing normalized with unique cDNA molecular identifiers. Donors were grouped into four age groups: young (average roughly 16 years), middle-aged (39), aged (62) and long-lived (approximately 75). To avoid experimental bias, donors of different ages were spread randomly across the sequencing lanes. For two donors (one aged 18 to 30 and one aged 80 or older), the study analyzed two additional independent replicas of 1 million unique cDNA reads from the same blood draw.

Overall study outcomes, separate from this receptor: Estimates of total diversity from one million sequenced T cells were regarded as lower bounds and underestimates. Because profiling used bulk unsorted PBMCs, naive and antigen-experienced compartments could not be compared conclusively. As age increased, observed TCR beta diversity per million T cells dropped in a roughly linear way, and a significant reduction was already evident by age 40. Donor CMV infection status was unknown, potentially confounding age-related changes in expanded clonotypes. Compared with the aged group, the long-lived group had more naive CD4+ T cells, fewer expanded clones and increased TCR diversity, suggesting age selection. A strong correlation was found between observed TCR beta diversity and the percentage of naive T cells measured by flow cytometry.

The donors were 40 or so Caucasian individuals from Russia, aged 6 to 90 years, who were systemically healthy. Around 10 milliliters of peripheral blood were collected from each donor into EDTA-treated Vacutainer tubes. Ficoll-Paque density-gradient centrifugation was used to isolate PBMCs, with at least 6 million per sample. Total RNA was extracted from PBMCs with Trizol reagent, with at least 5.5 micrograms obtained per sample. For every donor, flow cytometry on a PBMC aliquot measured the percentage of naive CD45RAhigh/CD27high T cells. The source material was blood. Recombination linked TRBV7-7 to TRBJ2-1; the D gene is perhaps TRBD2, on 6 matching bases. The clonotype originates from a man in his sixties or seventies in good health. The CDR3 region: CASSLGTTSYNEQFF. The nucleotides are TGTGCCAGCAGCTTAGGGACTACCTCCTACAATGAGCAGTTCTTC.